Below, one T cell receptor beta chain is given with its context. The target antigen is unknown. Most PBMC samples had around 0.5 ug input DNA in six replicates. The protocol was immunoSEQ multiplex PCR, while the TCRdb copy is restricted to in-frame clones and leaves out a portion. The sample has tens of thousands of clones; 70% to 85% are singletons. The CDR3 sequence is 15 residues long. In germline, CDR1 is MNHNS, CDR2 SASEGT. Trimming cost V 0 bases and J 4 bases, with 10 bases left between them. The data belong to a study of neoadjuvant anti-PD-1 for oral cavity cancer. Whole-study results and caveats: TCR analyses covered only a few patients per response group.

Specimen: PBMCs, collected before nivolumab (anti-PD-1) treatment. The chain recombines TRBV6-1 with TRBJ1-5; D ambiguous. The receptor was isolated from a person aged 35 to 85 with oral cavity squamous cell carcinoma. This CDR3 reads CASSEARALNQPQHF. CDR3 coding DNA: TGTGCCAGCAGTGAAGCGCGGGCGCTAAATCAGCCCCAGCATTTT.